These 27 T cell receptor beta chains originate from one sample sequenced in a study of blood T cell repertoires in COVID-19 (TCRdb year 2020). Libraries were made using the immunoSEQ multiplex PCR assay. This immuneACCESS table, as held by TCRdb, lists in-frame sequences with V and J called but not all clones. Of the missing ones, under half trace to an unresolved V gene in checked studies; the others have no known cause. In all, the sample holds over 150,000 clones, and roughly 87% of those were seen once. Of the sample, around 7.3% falls within the top ten clones. The sequencing sample was made of peripheral blood. The receptor source for this set is a woman aged 70 to 79 with COVID-19, enrolled during active disease.

The V call is TRBV7-2, the J call TRBJ1-5; TRBD1 is a possible D gene (5 bases). CDR1 and CDR2 from the germline V gene are SGHTA and FQGNSA. Trimming took off 3 bases at V and 0 bases at J, with 12 bases between the two ends. This CDR3 is built from 16 residues. Here the CDR3 DNA reads TGTGCCAGCAGCTTGTTTCCAGGGAATAGCAATCAGCCCCAGCATTTT. It codes for CASSLFPGNSNQPQHF.

V and J are TRBV4-1 and TRBJ1-4; D gene uncertain. From germline, CDR1 is MGHRA and CDR2 YSYEKL. Trimming cost V 1 base and J 13 bases, with 16 bases left between them. This CDR3 is built from 14 residues. The CDR3 bases are TGCGCCAGCAGCCAAGGTCCCCTCCCCTTCGGACTGTTTTTT. The encoded protein is CASSQGPLPFGLFF.

CDR3 amino acids: CASSPSSYEQYF. The CDR3 DNA reads as TGTGCCAGCAGCCCCAGCTCCTACGAGCAGTACTTC. The chain combines TRBV7-6 with TRBJ2-7; D not resolved. Germline V gene sequence: CDR1 SGHVS, CDR2 FNYEAQ. V was shortened by 5 bases and J by 0 bases, with 5 bases between the two germline ends. The CDR3 has 12 residues.

V is TRBV6-2 or TRBV6-3 and J is TRBJ2-7, with 7 nucleotides matching TRBD2. The CDR3 totals 15 residues. Germline CDR1 is MNHEY and CDR2 is SVGEGT. Losses at the gene ends were 0 bases for V and 5 bases for J; bases not matched to a gene: 7. In DNA form, the CDR3 reads TGTGCCAGCAGTTACTCAACGACTAGCCTTGACGAGCAGTACTTC. This gives the protein CASSYSTTSLDEQYF.

The rearrangement links TRBV7-2 to TRBJ2-4; 10 positions match TRBD1. Germline V lookup: CDR1 SGHTA, CDR2 FQGNSA. The V and J ends lost 1 base and 12 bases, in that order; junction bases with no gene match: 9. This CDR3 has 15 amino acids. The CDR3 loop is CASSLGRDRGVPQYF. CDR3 in DNA: TGTGCCAGCAGCTTAGGAAGGGACAGGGGAGTCCCTCAGTACTTC.

The rearrangement links TRBV20-1 to TRBJ1-1; TRBD1 might be the D (6 bases). Trimming shortened V by 2 bases and J by 7 bases, and 8 bases separated the two germline ends. Germline CDR1 is DFQATT and CDR2 is SNEGSKA (reference sequence). The CDR3 spans 11 residues. CDR3 protein: CSARRTVEAFF. The CDR3 DNA is TGCAGTGCTAGAAGGACAGTTGAAGCTTTCTTT.

The chain combines TRBV5-1 with TRBJ2-6; the D gene is possibly TRBD2 (5 bases). CDR3 length: 17 residues. The ends were cut back, 4 bases at V and 0 bases at J, with 14 bases in the middle. CDR1 is SGHRS, CDR2 YFSETQ, per germline. The CDR3 region has the DNA TGCGCCAGCAGCCAATTAGAGGGTGGCTCTGGGGCCAACGTCCTGACTTTC. Protein product: CASSQLEGGSGANVLTF.

The rearrangement uses TRBV27 and TRBJ1-3; possible D gene TRBD1, 6 bases. CDR3 length: 14 amino acids. V shed 6 bases and J shed 4 bases, with 13 bases lying between them. Germline V CDR1 and CDR2: MNHEY, SMNVEV (reference sequence). The CDR3 loop reads CASRVGGPGNTIYF. Here the CDR3 DNA reads TGTGCCAGCAGAGTGGGGGGGCCAGGAAACACCATATATTTT.

The V and J genes are TRBV19 and TRBJ1-4, with TRBD1 identical over 7 bases. Trimming removed 3 bases from V and 7 bases from J; junction bases left unmatched: 8. This CDR3 has 15 amino acids. Germline CDR1 is LNHDA and CDR2 is SQIVND (reference sequence). The CDR3 spells CASSIRQGTSEKLFF. For the CDR3, the DNA is TGTGCCAGTAGTATCCGACAGGGTACAAGTGAAAAACTGTTTTTT.

The CDR3 DNA reads TGTGCCAGCAGCGTACGTAGGGGCTCGAACACTGAAGCTTTCTTT. Its translation: CASSVRRGSNTEAFF. The V and J genes are TRBV7-8 and TRBJ1-1, with D perhaps TRBD1 (5 bases). Germline CDR1 is SGHVS and CDR2 is FQNEAQ. V lost 5 bases and J lost 1, with 14 bases in between. The CDR3 covers 15 residues. The entire variable domain, with the rest obtained from reference TRBV7-8 and TRBJ1-1, is as follows: GAGVSQSPRYKVAKRGQDVALRCDPISGHVSLFWYQQALGQGPEFLTYFQNEAQLDKSGLPSDRFFAERPEGSVSTLKIQRTQQEDSAVYLCASSVRRGSNTEAFFGQGTRLTVV.

This clone was observed a handful of times. The chain is built from TRBV28 and TRBJ2-3, with 7 bases identical to TRBD2. Germline V gives CDR1 MDHEN, CDR2 SYDVKM. V was pared by 5 bases and J by 2 bases, with 4 bases of the junction left unmatched. There are 14 residues in the CDR3. The CDR3 DNA reads TGTGCCAGCAGTCTAGCGGCCGCCACAGATACGCAGTATTTT. Its protein is CASSLAAATDTQYF.

The chain couples TRBV6-5 to TRBJ1-2, with a weak D call TRBD1 (5 bases). The germline V gene has CDR1 MNHEY and CDR2 SVGAGI. The CDR3 is made up of 13 amino acids. The germline V and J ends were trimmed by 8 bases and 4 bases, with 14 bases remaining between them. The CDR3 loop reads CASGTGARYGYTF. CDR3 DNA: TGTGCCAGCGGTACAGGAGCTCGCTATGGCTACACCTTC.

CDR3 in amino acids: CASSLVLDYGNEQFF. CDR3 nucleotide sequence: TGTGCCAGCAGCTTGGTATTAGACTACGGCAATGAGCAGTTCTTC. The V call is TRBV5-6, the J call TRBJ2-1; D perhaps matches TRBD2 (5 bases). The CDR3 loop spans 15 amino acids. CDR1 is SGHDT, CDR2 YYEEEE, per germline. Between the trimmed V and J ends, which lost 0 bases and 6 bases, there was a span of 13 bases.

This clone was observed a handful of times. The CDR3 region is CATSYKSGELFF. The CDR3 nucleotides read TGTGCCACCAGTTATAAGAGCGGGGAGCTGTTTTTT. The chain recombines TRBV24-1 with TRBJ2-2; D remains unclear. Germline CDR1 reads KGHDR; CDR2 reads SFDVKD. The CDR3 totals 12 residues. Trimming pared 6 bases from V and 7 bases from J, leaving 8 bases between.

The table lists this clone with a few counts. The V gene is TRBV7-8, the J gene TRBJ1-5; TRBD1 aligns across 10 bases. The CDR3 spans 17 residues. Trimming took 0 bases from V and 5 from J; bases not matched to a gene: 7. Germline values: CDR1 SGHVS, CDR2 FQNEAQ. This CDR3 is CASSLAPDRGSHQPQHF. CDR3 bases: TGTGCCAGCAGCTTAGCCCCGGACAGGGGGTCCCATCAGCCCCAGCATTTT.

V and J are TRBV30 and TRBJ1-1; possibly TRBD1 for D (5 bases). With 2 bases removed from V and 5 bases from J, the gap between germline ends came to 18 bases. Germline V CDR1 and CDR2: GTSNPN, SVGIG (reference sequence). CDR3 size: 15 residues. The CDR3 region is CAWSPGLLEETEAFF. The DNA of the CDR3 is TGTGCCTGGAGTCCAGGGTTATTAGAGGAGACTGAAGCTTTCTTT.

This clone was detected only once. The V and J genes are TRBV6-5 and TRBJ2-4, with 7 bases fitting TRBD1. Germline V lookup: CDR1 MNHEY, CDR2 SVGAGI. V gave up 2 bases and J gave up 6 bases; unmatched junction bases: 4. CDR3 length: 14 residues. The DNA for the CDR3 is TGTGCCAGCAGTTACGACAGGGTAACAAACATTCAGTACTTC. Translated: CASSYDRVTNIQYF.

The chain couples TRBV9 to TRBJ1-3; the match to TRBD1 covers 7 bases. The CDR3 covers 16 residues. V was pared by 4 bases and J by 0 bases, with 7 bases of the junction left unmatched. In germline, CDR1 is SGDLS, CDR2 YYNGEE. The CDR3 DNA is TGTGCCAGCAGCCATGGACAGGCACGCTCTGGAAACACCATATATTTT. It yields the protein CASSHGQARSGNTIYF. The whole variable domain, remainder taken from reference TRBV9 and TRBJ1-3, is DSGVTQTPKHLITATGQRVTLRCSPRSGDLSVYWYQQSLDQGLQFLIQYYNGEERAKGNILERFSAQQFPDLHSELNLSSLELGDSALYFCASSHGQARSGNTIYFGEGSWLTVV.

The count of this clone is one. The chain is built from TRBV7-2 and TRBJ1-5, with D tentatively TRBD1 (6 bases). This CDR3 has 15 residues. From germline, CDR1 is SGHTA and CDR2 FQGNSA. V gave up 1 base and J gave up 7 bases, with 14 bases separating them. CDR3 loop: CASSLERGSGQPQHF. As DNA, the CDR3 is TGTGCCAGCAGCTTAGAGAGGGGGTCCGGACAGCCCCAGCATTTT. The variable domain in full, with the rest retrieved from reference TRBV7-2 and TRBJ1-5, is GAGVSQSPSNKVTEKGKDVELRCDPISGHTALYWYRQSLGQGLEFLIYFQGNSAPDKSGLPSDRFSAERTGGSVSTLTIQRTQQEDSAVYLCASSLERGSGQPQHFGDGTRLSIL.

CDR3 in amino acids: CASSVAGGPLNEQFF. The CDR3, as DNA: TGTGCCAGCAGCGTAGCGGGAGGGCCCCTCAATGAGCAGTTCTTC. The chain couples TRBV11-3 to TRBJ2-1, with TRBD2 identical over 11 bases. This CDR3 comprises 15 residues. V lost 5 bases, J lost 6 bases, and 6 bases stayed unmatched. CDR1 SGHNT and CDR2 YENEEA come from the germline V gene.

The chain recombines TRBV3-1 (or the pseudogene TRBV3-2) with TRBJ2-6; 7 bases are a match to TRBD1. V trimming: 4 bases; J trimming: 0 bases; junction bases outside the gene matches: 9. The CDR3 consists of 18 residues. CDR1 and CDR2 (germline): LGHDT, YNNKEL (reference sequence). This CDR3 is CASSRRQGPSSGANVLTF. The CDR3 coding sequence is TGTGCCAGCAGCCGGAGACAGGGACCCTCCTCTGGGGCCAACGTCCTGACTTTC.

A single count supports this clone. The chain links TRBV7-2 to TRBJ2-1, with 9 bases that match TRBD1. CDR3 size: 16 residues. After removal of 5 bases from V and 7 bases from J, the junction contained 12 bases not matched to a gene. Germline V gene lookup returns CDR1 SGHTA and CDR2 FQGNSA. Written as DNA, the CDR3 is TGTGCCAGCAGCACGGCTCCGGGACAGGGTAAGAATGAGCAGTTCTTC. Translation: CASSTAPGQGKNEQFF.

The J gene is TRBJ1-2, the V gene TRBV6-2 or TRBV6-3; the match to TRBD1 covers 9 bases. CDR3 length equals 15 residues. Trimming removed 5 bases from V and 2 bases from J; junction bases left unmatched: 6. The germline CDR1 and CDR2 sequences are MNHEY and SVGEGT. The CDR3 region is CASSQTGTGNYGYTF. DNA for the CDR3: TGTGCCAGCAGTCAGACCGGGACAGGGAACTATGGCTACACCTTC.

This clone was recorded a few times. Germline is not matched at one junction end, which may reflect a read error. This rearrangement joins TRBV7-9 to TRBJ1-1; D is possibly TRBD1 (5 bases). This CDR3 region has 14 residues. Germline V CDR1 and CDR2: SEHNR, FQNEAQ (reference sequence). Here the CDR3 DNA reads TGTGCCAGCAGCCTAGCGGGGGGGAACACTGAAGCTTTCTTT. Residues: CASSLAGGNTEAFF.

The rearrangement joins TRBV5-6 to TRBJ2-5; D possibly corresponds to TRBD2 (6 bases). V gave up 1 base and J gave up 2 bases, with 15 bases separating them. The CDR3 contains 16 residues. Germline CDR1 and CDR2: SGHDT and YYEEEE. This chain's CDR3 is CASSLFASATQETQYF. For the CDR3, the DNA is TGTGCCAGCAGCTTGTTTGCTAGCGCCACACAAGAGACCCAGTACTTC.

The rearrangement uses TRBV30 and TRBJ2-7, with no clear D. V lost 3 bases, J lost 6 bases, and 12 bases lay in between. CDR1 is GTSNPN, CDR2 SVGIG, per germline (reference sequence). This CDR3 has 12 amino acids. The CDR3 loop reads CAWSLGDGEQYF. The CDR3 DNA follows: TGTGCCTGGAGCCTAGGAGACGGCGAGCAGTACTTC.

This clone was seen a few times. The V call is TRBV9, the J call TRBJ1-3; 10 nucleotides align to TRBD1. Germline V gene lookup returns CDR1 SGDLS and CDR2 YYNGEE. With V trimmed by 2 bases and J by 3 bases, 14 bases remained unmatched. The CDR3 loop spans 19 amino acids. The CDR3 DNA reads TGTGCCAGCAGCGTGGGCCAAGCCGGGACAGGGGTATTTGGAAACACCATATATTTT. Translation gives CASSVGQAGTGVFGNTIYF.